This T cell receptor (beta chain) is from a study of blood T cell repertoires in COVID-19. Trimming at V came to 4 bases and at J to 8 bases, leaving 10 bases not matched to a gene. CDR1 SGHTA and CDR2 FQGTGA come from the germline V gene. This CDR3 has 14 residues. The method was immunoSEQ multiplex PCR; TCRdb's version includes in-frame clones alone and lacks a portion of them. The sample holds approximately 170,000 clones; less than 85% are singletons and the top ten take about 10%. The sample consisted of peripheral blood. This sequence originates from a woman of 80 years or more with active or convalescent COVID-19. The V call is TRBV7-3, the J call TRBJ1-2; 7 nucleotides agree with TRBD1. CDR3 in amino acids: CASSYTNRGAGYTF. The CDR3 DNA reads as TGTGCCAGCAGCTATACGAACAGGGGAGCGGGCTACACCTTC.